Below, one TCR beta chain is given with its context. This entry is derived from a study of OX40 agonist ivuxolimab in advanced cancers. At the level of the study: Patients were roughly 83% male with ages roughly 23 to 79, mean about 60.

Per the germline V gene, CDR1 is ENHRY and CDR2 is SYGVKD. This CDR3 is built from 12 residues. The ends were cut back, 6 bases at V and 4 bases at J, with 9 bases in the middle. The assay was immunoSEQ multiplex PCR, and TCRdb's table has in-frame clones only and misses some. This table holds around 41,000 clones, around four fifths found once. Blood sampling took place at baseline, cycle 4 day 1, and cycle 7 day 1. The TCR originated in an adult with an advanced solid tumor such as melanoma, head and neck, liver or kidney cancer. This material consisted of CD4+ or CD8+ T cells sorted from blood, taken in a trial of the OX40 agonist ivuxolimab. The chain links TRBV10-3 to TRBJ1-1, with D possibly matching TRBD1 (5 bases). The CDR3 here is CAISYGTTEAFF. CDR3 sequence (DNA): TGTGCCATCAGCTATGGGACCACTGAAGCTTTCTTT.